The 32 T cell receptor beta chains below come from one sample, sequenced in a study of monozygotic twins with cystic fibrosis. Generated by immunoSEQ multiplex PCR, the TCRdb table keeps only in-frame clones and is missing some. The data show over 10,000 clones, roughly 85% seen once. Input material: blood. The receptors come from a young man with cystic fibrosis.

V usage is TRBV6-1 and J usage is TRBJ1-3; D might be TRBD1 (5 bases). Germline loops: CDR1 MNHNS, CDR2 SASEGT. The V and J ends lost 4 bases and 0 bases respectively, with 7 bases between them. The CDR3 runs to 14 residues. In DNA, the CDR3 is TGTGCCAGCAGTGCGGGGGGCTCTGGAAACACCATATATTTT. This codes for CASSAGGSGNTIYF.

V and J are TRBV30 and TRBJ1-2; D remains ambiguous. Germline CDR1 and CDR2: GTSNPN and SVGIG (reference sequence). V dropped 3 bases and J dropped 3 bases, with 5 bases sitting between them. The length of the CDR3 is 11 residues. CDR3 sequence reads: CAWREDYGYTF. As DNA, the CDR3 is TGTGCCTGGAGGGAGGACTATGGCTACACCTTC.

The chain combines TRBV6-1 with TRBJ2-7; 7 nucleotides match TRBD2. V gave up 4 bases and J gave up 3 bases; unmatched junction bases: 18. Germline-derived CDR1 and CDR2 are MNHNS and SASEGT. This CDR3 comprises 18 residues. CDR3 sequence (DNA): TGTGCCAGCAGTGTACGGGCTGACTGGGCTAGCGGCAACTACGAGCAGTACTTC. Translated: CASSVRADWASGNYEQYF.

CDR3 loop: CASSYGPGVNQPQHF. The CDR3 region has the DNA TGTGCCAGCAGTTACGGGCCAGGCGTTAATCAGCCCCAGCATTTT. V usage is TRBV6-6 and J usage is TRBJ1-5; D uncertain. The germline V gene encodes CDR1 MNHNY and CDR2 SVGAGI (reference sequence). The germline V and J ends were trimmed by 2 bases and 4 bases, with 12 bases remaining between them. This CDR3 spans 15 amino acids.

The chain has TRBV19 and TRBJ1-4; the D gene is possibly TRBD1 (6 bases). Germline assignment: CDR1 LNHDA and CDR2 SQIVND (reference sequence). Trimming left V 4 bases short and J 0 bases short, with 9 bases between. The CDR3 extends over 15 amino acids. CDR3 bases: TGTGCCAGTAGTACCCGACAGGCAACTAATGAAAAACTGTTTTTT. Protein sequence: CASSTRQATNEKLFF.

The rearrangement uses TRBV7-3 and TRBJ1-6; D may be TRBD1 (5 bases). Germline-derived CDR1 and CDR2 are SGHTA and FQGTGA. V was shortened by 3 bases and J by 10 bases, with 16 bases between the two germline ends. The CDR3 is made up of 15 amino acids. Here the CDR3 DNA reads TGTGCCAGCAGCTTCGAGGGACTCCCGGGATCACCCCTCCACTTT. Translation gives CASSFEGLPGSPLHF.

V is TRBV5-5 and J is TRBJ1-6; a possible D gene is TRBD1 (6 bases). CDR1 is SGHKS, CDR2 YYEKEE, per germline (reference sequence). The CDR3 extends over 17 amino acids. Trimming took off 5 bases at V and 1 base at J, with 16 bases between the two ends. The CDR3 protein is CASSQGSRGSYNSPLHF. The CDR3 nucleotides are TGTGCCAGCAGTCAGGGATCCAGGGGATCCTATAATTCACCCCTCCACTTT.

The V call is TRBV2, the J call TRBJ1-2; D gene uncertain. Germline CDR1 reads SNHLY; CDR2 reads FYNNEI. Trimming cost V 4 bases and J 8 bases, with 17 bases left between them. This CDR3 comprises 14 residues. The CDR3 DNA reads TGTGCCAGCAGTGGAGGACCCCTGAATGTGGGCTACACCTTC. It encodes CASSGGPLNVGYTF.

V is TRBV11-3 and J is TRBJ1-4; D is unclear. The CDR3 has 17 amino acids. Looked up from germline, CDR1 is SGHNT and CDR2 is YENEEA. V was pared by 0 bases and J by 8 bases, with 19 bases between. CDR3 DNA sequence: TGTGCCAGCAGCTTAGATCCCGGGAAGCTTAGGCCCGAAAAACTGTTTTTT. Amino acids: CASSLDPGKLRPEKLFF.

CDR3 nucleotide sequence: TGTGCCAGCAGGGGGGACACCAACTATGGCTACACCTTC. Its protein product is CASRGDTNYGYTF. The chain couples TRBV28 to TRBJ1-2, with a weak D call TRBD1 (6 bases). Germline CDR1 and CDR2: MDHEN and SYDVKM. Trimming removed 6 bases from V and 2 bases from J, with 10 bases in between. The length of the CDR3 is 13 residues.

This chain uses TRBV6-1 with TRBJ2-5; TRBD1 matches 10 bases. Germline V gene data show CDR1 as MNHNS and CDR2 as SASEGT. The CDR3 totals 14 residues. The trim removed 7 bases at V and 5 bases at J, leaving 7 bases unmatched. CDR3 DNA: TGTGCCAGCAAAACGACAGGGGGCGTGGAGACCCAGTACTTC. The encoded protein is CASKTTGGVETQYF.

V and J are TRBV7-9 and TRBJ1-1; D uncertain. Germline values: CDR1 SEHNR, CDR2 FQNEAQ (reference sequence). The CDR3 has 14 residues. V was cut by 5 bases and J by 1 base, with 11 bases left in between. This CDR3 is CASSPMQKNTEAFF. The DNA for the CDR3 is TGTGCCAGCAGCCCGATGCAGAAGAACACTGAAGCTTTCTTT.

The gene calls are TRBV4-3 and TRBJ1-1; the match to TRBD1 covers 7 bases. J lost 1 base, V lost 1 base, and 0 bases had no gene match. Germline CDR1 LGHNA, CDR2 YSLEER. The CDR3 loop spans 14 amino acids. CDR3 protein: CASSQGQGNTEAFF. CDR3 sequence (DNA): TGCGCCAGCAGCCAAGGACAGGGGAACACTGAAGCTTTCTTT.

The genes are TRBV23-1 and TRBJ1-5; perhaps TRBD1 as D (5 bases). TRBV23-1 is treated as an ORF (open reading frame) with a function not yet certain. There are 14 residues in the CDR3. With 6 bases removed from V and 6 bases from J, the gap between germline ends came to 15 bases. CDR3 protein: CASSRGAGGQPQHF. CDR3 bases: TGCGCCAGCAGCCGAGGGGCGGGGGGTCAGCCCCAGCATTTT.

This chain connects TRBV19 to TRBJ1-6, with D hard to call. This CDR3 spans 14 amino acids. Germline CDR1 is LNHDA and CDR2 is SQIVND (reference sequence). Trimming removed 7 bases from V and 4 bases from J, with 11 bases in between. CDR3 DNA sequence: TGTGCCAGTAAGGCCCCTCAGTATAATTCACCCCTCCACTTT. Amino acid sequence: CASKAPQYNSPLHF.

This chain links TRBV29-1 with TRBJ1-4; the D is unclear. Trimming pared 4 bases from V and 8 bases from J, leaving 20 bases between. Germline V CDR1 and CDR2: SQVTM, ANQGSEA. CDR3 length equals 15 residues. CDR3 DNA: TGCAGCGTTGGTCCAAGGGAAGGTCCTAGGGAAAAACTGTTTTTT. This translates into CSVGPREGPREKLFF.

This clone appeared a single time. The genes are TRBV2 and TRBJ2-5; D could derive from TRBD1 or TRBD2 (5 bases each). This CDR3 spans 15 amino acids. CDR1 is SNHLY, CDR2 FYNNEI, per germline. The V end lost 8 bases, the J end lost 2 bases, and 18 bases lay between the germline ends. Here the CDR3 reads CASGSGLAAQETQYF. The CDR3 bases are TGTGCCAGCGGCTCAGGGCTAGCCGCACAAGAGACCCAGTACTTC.

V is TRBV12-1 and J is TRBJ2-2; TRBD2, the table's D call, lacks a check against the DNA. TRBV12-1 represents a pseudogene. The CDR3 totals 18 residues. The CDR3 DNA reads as TGTGCCAGCAGCTTTTCCCCGCGGGAGGGAGGGGGTGTCGGGGAGCTGTTTTTT. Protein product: CASSFSPREGGGVGELFF.

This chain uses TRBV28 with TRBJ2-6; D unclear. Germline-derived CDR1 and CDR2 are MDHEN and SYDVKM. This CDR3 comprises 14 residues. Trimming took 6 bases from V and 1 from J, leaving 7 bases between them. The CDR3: CASSFISGANVLTF. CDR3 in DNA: TGTGCCAGCAGCTTCATTTCTGGGGCCAACGTCCTGACTTTC. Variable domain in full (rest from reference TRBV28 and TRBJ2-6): DVKVTQSSRYLVKRTGEKVFLECVQDMDHENMFWYRQDPGLGLRLIYFSYDVKMKEKGDIPEGYSVSREKKERFSLILESASTNQTSMYLCASSFISGANVLTFGAGSRLTVL.

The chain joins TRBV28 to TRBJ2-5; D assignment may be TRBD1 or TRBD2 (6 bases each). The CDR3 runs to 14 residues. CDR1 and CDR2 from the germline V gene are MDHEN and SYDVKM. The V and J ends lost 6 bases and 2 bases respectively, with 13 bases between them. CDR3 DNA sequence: TGTGCCAGCAGGCTTAGCGGACAGCAAGAGACCCAGTACTTC. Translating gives CASRLSGQQETQYF.

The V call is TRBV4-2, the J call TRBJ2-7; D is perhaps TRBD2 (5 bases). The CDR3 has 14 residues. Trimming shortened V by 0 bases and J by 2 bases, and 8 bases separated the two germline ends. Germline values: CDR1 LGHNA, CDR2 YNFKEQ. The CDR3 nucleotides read TGTGCCAGCAGCCAAGATGAGGGAACCTACGAGCAGTACTTC. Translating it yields CASSQDEGTYEQYF.

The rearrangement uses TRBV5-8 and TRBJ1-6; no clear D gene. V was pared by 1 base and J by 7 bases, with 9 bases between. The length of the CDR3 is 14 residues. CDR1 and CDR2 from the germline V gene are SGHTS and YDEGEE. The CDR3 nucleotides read TGTGCCAGCAGCTTGAGGACGGGGAATTCACCCCTCCACTTT. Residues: CASSLRTGNSPLHF.

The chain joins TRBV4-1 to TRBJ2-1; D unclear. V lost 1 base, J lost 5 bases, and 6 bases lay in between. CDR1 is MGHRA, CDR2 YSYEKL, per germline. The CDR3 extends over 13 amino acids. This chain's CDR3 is CASSQVSHNEQFF. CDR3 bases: TGCGCCAGCAGCCAAGTTTCTCACAATGAGCAGTTCTTC.

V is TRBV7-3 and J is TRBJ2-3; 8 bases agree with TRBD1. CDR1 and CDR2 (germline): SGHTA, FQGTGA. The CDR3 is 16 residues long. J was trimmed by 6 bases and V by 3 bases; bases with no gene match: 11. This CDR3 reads CASSFPGQGARDTQYF. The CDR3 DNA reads TGTGCCAGCAGCTTCCCTGGGCAGGGGGCGCGGGATACGCAGTATTTT.

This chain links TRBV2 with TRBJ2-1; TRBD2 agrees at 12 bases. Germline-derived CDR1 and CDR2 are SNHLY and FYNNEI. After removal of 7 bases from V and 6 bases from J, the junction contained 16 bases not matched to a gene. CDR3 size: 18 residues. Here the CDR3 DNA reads TGTGCCAGCAAATCGACCCTCCTAGCGGGAGGGCTTAGCAATGAGCAGTTCTTC. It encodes CASKSTLLAGGLSNEQFF.

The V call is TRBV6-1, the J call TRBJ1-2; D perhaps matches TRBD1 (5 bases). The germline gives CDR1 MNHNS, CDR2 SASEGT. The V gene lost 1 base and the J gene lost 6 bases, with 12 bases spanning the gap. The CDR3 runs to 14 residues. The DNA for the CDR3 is TGTGCCAGCAGTGAAGTTGGGGGGTCAAATGGCTACACCTTC. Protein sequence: CASSEVGGSNGYTF.

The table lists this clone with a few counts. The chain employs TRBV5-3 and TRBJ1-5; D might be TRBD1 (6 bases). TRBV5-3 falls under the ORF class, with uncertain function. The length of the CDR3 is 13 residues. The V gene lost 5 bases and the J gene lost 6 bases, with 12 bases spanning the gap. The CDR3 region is CARRKNRVQPQHF. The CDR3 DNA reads TGTGCCAGAAGAAAGAACAGGGTTCAGCCCCAGCATTTT.

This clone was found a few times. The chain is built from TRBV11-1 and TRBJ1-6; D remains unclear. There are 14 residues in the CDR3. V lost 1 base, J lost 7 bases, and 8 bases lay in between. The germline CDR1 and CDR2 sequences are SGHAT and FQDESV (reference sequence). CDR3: CASSLEAKNSPLHF. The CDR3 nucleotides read TGTGCCAGCAGCTTAGAGGCGAAAAATTCACCCCTCCACTTT. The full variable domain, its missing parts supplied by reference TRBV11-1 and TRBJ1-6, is EAEVAQSPRYKITEKSQAVAFWCDPISGHATLYWYRQILGQGPELLVQFQDESVVDDSQLPKDRFSAERLKGVDSTLKIQPAELGDSAMYLCASSLEAKNSPLHFGNGTRLTVT.

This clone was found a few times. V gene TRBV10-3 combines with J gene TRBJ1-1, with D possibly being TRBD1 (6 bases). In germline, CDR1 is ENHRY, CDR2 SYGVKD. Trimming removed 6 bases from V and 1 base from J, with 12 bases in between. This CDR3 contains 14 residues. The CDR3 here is CAIRRDTENTEAFF. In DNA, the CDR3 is TGTGCCATCAGAAGGGACACTGAGAACACTGAAGCTTTCTTT.

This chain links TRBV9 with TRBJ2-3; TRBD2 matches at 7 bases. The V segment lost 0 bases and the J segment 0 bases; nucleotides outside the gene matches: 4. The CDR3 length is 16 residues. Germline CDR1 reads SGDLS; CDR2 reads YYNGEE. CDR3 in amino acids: CASSVAGGRSTDTQYF. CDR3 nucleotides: TGTGCCAGCAGCGTAGCGGGGGGTCGGAGCACAGATACGCAGTATTTT.

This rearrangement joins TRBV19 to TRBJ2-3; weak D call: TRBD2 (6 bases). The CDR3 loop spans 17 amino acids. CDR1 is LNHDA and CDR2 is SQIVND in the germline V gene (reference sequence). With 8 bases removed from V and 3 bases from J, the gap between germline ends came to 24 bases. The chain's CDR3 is CASSPEGVRRITDTQYF. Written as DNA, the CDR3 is TGTGCCAGTTCCCCGGAGGGAGTTAGGAGGATAACAGATACGCAGTATTTT.

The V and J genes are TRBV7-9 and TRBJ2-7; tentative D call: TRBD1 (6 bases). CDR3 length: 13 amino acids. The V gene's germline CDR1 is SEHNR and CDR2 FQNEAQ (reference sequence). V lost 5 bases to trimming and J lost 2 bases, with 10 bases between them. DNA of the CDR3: TGTGCCAGCAGCCCTGGACAGCCCTACGAGCAGTACTTC. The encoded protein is CASSPGQPYEQYF.